These T cell receptor beta chains were read from a single sample in a study of blood T cell repertoires in COVID-19. Clones were read by immunoSEQ multiplex PCR, and TCRdb kept only the in-frame ones, dropping some. The table includes roughly 500,000 clones, around 87% detected once. The material sequenced was PBMCs or T cells enriched from blood (not recorded which). Receptor source: a woman aged 40-49 years who had recovered from COVID-19. CDR3s include the opening cysteine and the closing phenylalanine or tryptophan. Each record gives: J gene, clone size, V gene, D gene, CDR3 DNA, CDR3 protein. The D gene is left open where the match is weak. Where a row states a size, it is once, few, many or the class of an expanded clone; other rows omit it.

j_gene: TRBJ1-3
abundance: once
v_gene: TRBV27
d_gene: TRBD1
CDR3nt: TGTGCCAGCAGTTTCACAGGGGGGGGAAACACCATATATTTT
CDR3aa: CASSFTGGGNTIYF

j_gene: TRBJ1-1
abundance: -
v_gene: TRBV15
d_gene: -
CDR3nt: TGTGCCACCAGTATACGGGGGAACACTGAAGCTTTCTTT
CDR3aa: CATSIRGNTEAFF

j_gene: TRBJ1-2
abundance: -
v_gene: TRBV5-8
d_gene: TRBD1
CDR3nt: TGTGCCAGCAGCTTACGGACAGGGGTTTATGGCTACACCTTC
CDR3aa: CASSLRTGVYGYTF

j_gene: TRBJ1-1
abundance: -
v_gene: TRBV28
d_gene: -
CDR3nt: TGTGCCAGCAGTTTCGGAGACACTGAAGCTTTCTTT
CDR3aa: CASSFGDTEAFF

j_gene: TRBJ1-5
abundance: -
v_gene: TRBV4-3
d_gene: -
CDR3nt: TGCGCCAGCAGCCAAACGCGGGGGCAGCCCCAGCATTTT
CDR3aa: CASSQTRGQPQHF

j_gene: TRBJ2-5
abundance: -
v_gene: TRBV11-2
d_gene: TRBD2
CDR3nt: TGTGCCAGCAGACCCAGTCAAGGACTAGCGGGAGGAGAGACCCAGTACTTC
CDR3aa: CASRPSQGLAGGETQYF

j_gene: TRBJ1-4
abundance: -
v_gene: TRBV7-9
d_gene: TRBD1
CDR3nt: TGTGCCAGCAGCCCAGGGACAGGGGGACATGAAAAACTGTTTTTT
CDR3aa: CASSPGTGGHEKLFF

j_gene: TRBJ2-1
abundance: -
v_gene: TRBV3-1/TRBV3-2
d_gene: -
CDR3nt: TGTGCCAGCAGCCCCGACCCACTCGGGTTTGGGCAGTTCTTC
CDR3aa: CASSPDPLGFGQFF

j_gene: TRBJ2-3
abundance: -
v_gene: TRBV5-1
d_gene: TRBD1
CDR3nt: TGCGCCAGCAGCGAAGGGGGCGCCGGCACAGATACGCAGTATTTT
CDR3aa: CASSEGGAGTDTQYF

j_gene: TRBJ1-5
abundance: -
v_gene: TRBV13
d_gene: TRBD1
CDR3nt: TGTGCCAGCAGCCTCGGGACAGGGGATTTCTATCAGCCCCAGCATTTT
CDR3aa: CASSLGTGDFYQPQHF

j_gene: TRBJ2-1
abundance: -
v_gene: TRBV19
d_gene: TRBD2
CDR3nt: TGTGCCAGTAGTGTGATAGGACTAGCGGGAAATGAGCAGTTCTTC
CDR3aa: CASSVIGLAGNEQFF

j_gene: TRBJ2-2
abundance: -
v_gene: TRBV20-1
d_gene: -
CDR3nt: TGCAGTGCTAGTCCACAGTTTATGAACACCGGGGAGCTGTTTTTT
CDR3aa: CSASPQFMNTGELFF

j_gene: TRBJ1-5
abundance: once
v_gene: TRBV30
d_gene: TRBD1
CDR3nt: TGTGCCTGGAGTGTAAGGTCCCGGGACAGACGACTATTGACCTCCAATCAGCCCCAGCATTTT
CDR3aa: CAWSVRSRDRRLLTSNQPQHF

j_gene: TRBJ2-2
abundance: -
v_gene: TRBV12-3/TRBV12-4
d_gene: -
CDR3nt: TGTGCCAGCTCGGTTGGTGGCACCGGGGAGCTGTTTTTT
CDR3aa: CASSVGGTGELFF

j_gene: TRBJ2-7
abundance: -
v_gene: TRBV21-1
d_gene: -
CDR3nt: TGTGCCGCCAATAACCTCCCGGGACTAGGCTACGAGCAGTACTTC
CDR3aa: CAANNLPGLGYEQYF

j_gene: TRBJ2-7
abundance: -
v_gene: TRBV5-4
d_gene: TRBD1
CDR3nt: TGTGCCAGCAGCCCGCCGGACAGGGCCTCCTACGAGCAGTACTTC
CDR3aa: CASSPPDRASYEQYF

j_gene: TRBJ1-1
abundance: -
v_gene: TRBV7-2
d_gene: TRBD1
CDR3nt: TGTGCCAGCAGCCAAACAGGGGTGAACACTGAAGCTTTCTTT
CDR3aa: CASSQTGVNTEAFF

j_gene: TRBJ1-5
abundance: -
v_gene: TRBV19
d_gene: -
CDR3nt: TGTGCCAGTAGTCCCAGGGAACGTAATCAGCCCCAGCATTTT
CDR3aa: CASSPRERNQPQHF

j_gene: TRBJ2-1
abundance: -
v_gene: TRBV9
d_gene: -
CDR3nt: TGTGCCAGCAGCCGTCTCGAAGAGTACAATGAGCAGTTCTTC
CDR3aa: CASSRLEEYNEQFF

j_gene: TRBJ1-4
abundance: few
v_gene: TRBV4-3
d_gene: TRBD1
CDR3nt: TGCGCCAGCAGCCCCGGGACCGGGACAGGGTTTAATGAAAAACTGTTTTTT
CDR3aa: CASSPGTGTGFNEKLFF

j_gene: TRBJ2-1
abundance: -
v_gene: TRBV24-1
d_gene: TRBD2
CDR3nt: TGTGCCACCAGTGATACCAGCGGGAGGGCCGATGAGCAGTTCTTC
CDR3aa: CATSDTSGRADEQFF

j_gene: TRBJ2-2
abundance: -
v_gene: TRBV19
d_gene: TRBD2
CDR3nt: TGTGCCAGTAATATAGCGGGAGAAAACACCGGGGAGCTGTTTTTT
CDR3aa: CASNIAGENTGELFF

j_gene: TRBJ2-7
abundance: -
v_gene: TRBV20-1
d_gene: -
CDR3nt: TGCAGTGCTAGTGGGGCGGGCCCGAATTACGAGCAGTACTTC
CDR3aa: CSASGAGPNYEQYF

j_gene: TRBJ2-2
abundance: -
v_gene: TRBV10-3
d_gene: -
CDR3nt: TGTGCCATCAGCCCAGACCTCAGGGGTGAGCTGTTTTTT
CDR3aa: CAISPDLRGELFF